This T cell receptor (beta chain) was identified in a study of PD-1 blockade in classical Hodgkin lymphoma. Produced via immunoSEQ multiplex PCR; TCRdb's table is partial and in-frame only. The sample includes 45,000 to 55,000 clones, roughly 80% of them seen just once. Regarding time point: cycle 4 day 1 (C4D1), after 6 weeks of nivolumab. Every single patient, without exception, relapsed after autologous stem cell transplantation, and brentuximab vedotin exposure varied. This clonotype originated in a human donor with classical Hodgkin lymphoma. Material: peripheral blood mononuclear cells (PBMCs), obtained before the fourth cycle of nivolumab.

This CDR3 is CASSPGLNYEQYF. The CDR3 DNA is TGTGCCAGCAGCCCGGGACTTAACTACGAGCAGTACTTC. The rearrangement uses TRBV7-9 and TRBJ2-7; tentatively, D is TRBD2 (6 bases). The germline V gene has CDR1 SEHNR and CDR2 FQNEAQ (reference sequence). V lost 5 bases to trimming and J lost 3 bases, with 11 bases between them. The CDR3 covers 13 residues.